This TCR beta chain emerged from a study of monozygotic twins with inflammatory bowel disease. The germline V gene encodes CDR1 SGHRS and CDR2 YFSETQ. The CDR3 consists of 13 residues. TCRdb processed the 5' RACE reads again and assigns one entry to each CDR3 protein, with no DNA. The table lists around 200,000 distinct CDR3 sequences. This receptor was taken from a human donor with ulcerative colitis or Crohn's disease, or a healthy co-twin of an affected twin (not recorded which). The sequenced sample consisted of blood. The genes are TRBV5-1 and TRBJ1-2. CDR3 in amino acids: CASSVQGGDGYTF.